This T cell receptor beta chain originates from a study of T cell responses to AZD1222 COVID-19 vaccine (dated by TCRdb to 2020 to 2023). Regarding the complete study: TCR sequencing covered fewer than 250 trial participants: 200 to 210 given two doses of AZD1222 and approximately 26 given two doses of MenACWY control vaccine. Trial participants were enrolled by age into subgroups of 18-55, 56-69 and 70-plus years, and about 150, 27 and 61 TCR-sequenced participants, respectively, were included in these subgroups.

The CDR3 regions of human TCRbeta chains were analyzed by immunosequencing. In the authors' own workflow: TCRs in the repertoires were matched against a reference library of SARS-CoV-2-specific TCRs that had been generated with the MIRA antigen-specificity platform. Breadth meant the fraction of unique TCRs that were SARS-CoV-2-associated, whereas depth meant the fraction of total T cells that were SARS-CoV-2-associated. Each spike-specific TCR was assigned to its reactive spike region and to a CD4 or CD8 class using the MIRA data. Log10-transformed breadth and depth values were compared by one-way ANOVA with Sidak's multiple comparisons tests. This immuneACCESS table, as held by TCRdb, lists in-frame sequences with V and J called but not all clones. Of the missing ones, under half trace to an unresolved V gene in checked studies; the others have no known cause. Clone size and V and J calls were adopted from that table, with D and trimming inferred from the DNA. The sample records roughly 120,000 clones, about 88% of which are singletons. The leading ten clones occupy approximately 3.5% of the sample.

General conclusions and limits of the study: The 56-69-year group was small, and its depth increase did not reach significance, likely because of low power. After two AZD1222 doses, both the breadth and the depth of spike-specific TCRs were significantly higher than at day 0 and than in MenACWY recipients. Because no samples from the day 14 peak response were available, repertoires could be characterized only after the peak T cell response. The whole spike protein was spanned by vaccine-associated CD4 TCRs, and dominant responses were seen in regions 160-218 and 743-854. Epitopes outside the regions mutated in the B.1.351 and B.1.1.7 variants were reportedly recognized by nearly half of the unique spike-specific TCRs. Conclusions about previously exposed vaccinees were limited because only six or seven AZD1222 recipients were SARS-CoV-2 seropositive at baseline. Participants were mostly white British and included more females than males, and it was suggested by the authors that clonal diversity may have been underestimated.

Remarks on this clone: Its antigen remains unidentified. Per-base qualities were not stored, and no clone one base away is much larger.

The CDR3 measures 15 amino acids from cysteine to phenylalanine. Solely the CDR3 DNA is kept, with 45 bases framed from the first base. As encoded in the germline V gene, CDR1 is SGHRS while CDR2 is YFSETQ. V is cut by 0 bases and J by 5 bases, and the space between the germline ends is 14 bases. Per the publication, the time point label means: about 28 days (+/-7) after the second vaccine dose. Because spike-specific TCR depth and breadth did not differ between the two schedules, AZD1222 recipients who got a second dose at roughly 4 weeks were pooled with those who got a second dose at roughly 12 weeks. Samples from vaccinated people were obtained from the UK trials COV001 and COV002, which included a single-blind randomized controlled phase 2/3 trial of AZD1222 (ChAdOx1 nCoV-19) in healthy adults. For TCRbeta chain sequencing, PBMC samples were collected from trial participants at day 0 and at day 28 after the second dose.

The origin of this receptor is an adult who received the AZD1222 COVID-19 vaccine. Specimen: peripheral blood, collected 28 days after the second AZD1222 dose. The V and J genes are TRBV5-1 and TRBJ1-2, with a tentative D gene TRBD1 over 6 matching bases. This receptor carries the CDR3 CASSLDGGGSYGYTF. The DNA reads TGCGCCAGCAGCTTGGACGGGGGGGGCTCGTATGGCTACACCTTC.